The following is a T cell receptor (beta chain) sequence with its context. This clone was observed once. Its specific antigen is unknown. No base quality values were provided; no much bigger clone lies one nucleotide off. The library was generated by the immunoSEQ multiplex PCR assay. Some 100,000 TCR templates per sample were assayed by the deep sequencing platform. Genomic DNA extracted from sorted T cells was used for TCRbeta CDR3 sequencing. Concerning the study's data processing: The R programming language was used for clonal analysis of TCRbeta CDR3 data. Comparing unstimulated samples against CFSE-low samples taken after the reaction was how alloreactive CD4+ and CD8+ clones were defined. Regulatory or non-regulatory origin of alloreactive CD4+ clones was assigned by matching sequences to the sorted unstimulated Treg and non-Treg repertoires. TCRdb took this table from immuneACCESS and kept in-frame rearrangements with V and J called. Such tables lack part of the clones; where checked against another copy, unresolved V genes explain under half of the gap, and the rest is unexplained. The V and J calls and clone size come from that table; D and trimming were worked out from the DNA. The sample table shows roughly 120,000 clones, and less than 95% are seen once. The biggest ten clones account for roughly 1.7% of the sample.

The data derive from a study of siplizumab effects on memory and regulatory T cells (dated 2019 in TCRdb). For the study in its entirety: The study looked at the effect of siplizumab, an anti-CD2 antibody, on alloreactive T-cell subsets in allogeneic mixed lymphocyte reactions made from human PBMCs.

Sorted unstimulated T cells, along with proliferating T cells recovered from mixed lymphocyte reactions, underwent TCRbeta CDR3 sequencing. Fresh whole blood from nine to ten HLA-typed healthy donors was used as the source from which PBMCs were isolated. To map where alloreactive clones came from, CD4+ non-regulatory T cells in the unstimulated state were FACS-sorted. Study-wide findings and limitations: Among mappable alloreactive CD4+ clones, the Treg-derived fraction averaged about 75% with siplizumab versus 25% to 30% in control reactions. Siplizumab significantly reduced the cumulative frequency of alloreactive sequences traceable to unstimulated CD4+ memory T cells. For roughly 75-96% of proliferating CD4+ or CD8+ clones, no naive or memory phenotype could be assigned. Unstimulated naive T cells appeared to be more diverse than memory T cells, and naive cells seemed to make a substantial contribution to the alloresponse. Sequences below about 10^-5 frequency were poorly captured, so only a minor fraction of alloreactive clones could be mapped to unstimulated subsets. Whether proliferating Tregs from siplizumab cultures were suppressive was not functionally confirmed.

At the junction V is shortened by 2 bases and J by 3 bases; bases outside the gene matches: 5. CDR1 and CDR2, looked up from the germline V gene, are SGHTS and YDEGEE. Spanning cysteine to phenylalanine, the CDR3 consists of 17 amino acids. This entry keeps only the CDR3 DNA: 51 bases, framed from base 1. What was sequenced was non-Treg CD4+ T cells sorted from blood. The intended sense of this specimen's cell subset or site label: FACS-sorted unstimulated CD4+ non-regulatory T cells. This chain joins TRBV5-8 to TRBJ2-3; 14 central nucleotides agree with TRBD2. This clonotype was obtained from a human donor in good health. DNA sequence: TGTGCCAGCAGCTTCCCGACTAGCGGGAGGGAGACAGATACGCAGTATTTT. This translates into CASSFPTSGRETDTQYF.